Listed below are T cell receptor beta chains from one sample, sequenced in a study of CD8 T cells in Susac syndrome. TCRdb analysed the immunoSEQ multiplex PCR reads with MiXCR anew, one entry per CDR3 protein. Of some 170,000 distinct CDR3 sequences listed, roughly 95% were seen once; the top ten hold about 0.14%. Material for sequencing was CD4+ T cells from PBMCs. The receptors stem from a human donor in good health. The CDR3 runs from the conserved cysteine through the conserved F or W. A D gene is named only where the DNA matches it firmly. Size is omitted from some rows. Given values are once, few, many or a class for expanded clones.

size | J | V | D | DNA | CDR3
NA | TRBJ2-7 | TRBV6-5 | TRBD1 | TGTGCCAGCAGCAAGACAGGGGTAACCTACGAGCAGTACTTC | CASSKTGVTYEQYF
NA | TRBJ2-3 | TRBV7-2 | NA | TGTGCCAGCAGCCCCGACTGGCAAGCAGATACGCAGTATTTT | CASSPDWQADTQYF
NA | TRBJ2-4 | TRBV7-6 | NA | TGTGCCAGACCTGATCCCGGGGATAATTGCCGGACCAAAAACATTCAGTACTTC | CARPDPGDNCRTKNIQYF
once | TRBJ2-5 | TRBV7-9 | NA | TGTGCCAGCGGCCGGGAGTTGGCGACCCAGTACTTC | CASGRELATQYF
NA | TRBJ1-5 | TRBV24-1 | NA | TGTGCCACCAGTGAAGGGAGGGAATGGGGCAATCAGCCCCAGCATTTT | CATSEGREWGNQPQHF
NA | TRBJ1-2 | TRBV27 | TRBD1 | TGTGCCAGCAGTTCGCTAGGCGGACAGGGTTACGGTGGCTACACCTTC | CASSSLGGQGYGGYTF
once | TRBJ1-2 | TRBV11-2 | TRBD1 | TGTGCCAGCAGCTTAGAAGGACAGGGGGCTGGTGGCTACACCTTC | CASSLEGQGAGGYTF
NA | TRBJ2-5 | TRBV18 | TRBD1 | TGTGCCAGCTCACCTCGACAGGGAGAGACCCAGTACTTC | CASSPRQGETQYF
NA | TRBJ1-2 | TRBV18 | NA | TGTGCCAGCTCCACCCAATCCCGGGGTGGCTTTAGCTATGGCTACACCTTC | CASSTQSRGGFSYGYTF
NA | TRBJ2-1 | TRBV21-1 | NA | TGTGCCAGCAAGCCTGGGAGCTCCTACAATGAGCAGTTCTTC | CASKPGSSYNEQFF
once | TRBJ2-6 | TRBV30 | NA | TGTGCCTGGAGCAAAGACAGAATCTCTGGGGCCAACGTCCTGACTTTC | CAWSKDRISGANVLTF
NA | TRBJ2-6 | TRBV18 | NA | TGTGCCAGCTCACCGGTGCGGGACACTAGCTCTGGGGCCAACGTCCTGACTTTC | CASSPVRDTSSGANVLTF
once | TRBJ1-1 | TRBV7-2 | NA | TGTGCCAGCAGCACATCGGTGGGGGGGTACACTGAAGCTTTCTTT | CASSTSVGGYTEAFF
NA | TRBJ2-2 | TRBV20-1 | NA | TGCAGTGCTCGAAAGGGGGGGTCCGGGGAGCTGTTTTTT | CSARKGGSGELFF
NA | TRBJ2-7 | TRBV7-2 | NA | TGTGCCAGCAGCCTAACCGGGACTTCCTACGAGCAGTACTTC | CASSLTGTSYEQYF
NA | TRBJ1-6 | TRBV6-2/TRBV6-3 | NA | TGTGCCAGCAGTTACCCTACAGGGAGCAATTCACCCCTCCACTTT | CASSYPTGSNSPLHF
NA | TRBJ2-1 | TRBV12-3/TRBV12-4 | TRBD2 | TGTGCCAGCATCCTTGGGGGGGTAGACAATGAGCAGTTCTTC | CASILGGVDNEQFF